The T cell receptor (beta chain) described here comes from a study of CD8+ T cells in alopecia areata. Study-wide points: Persistence during tofacitinib was seen for many expanded lesional clones in scalp and blood. Normal scalp showed lower clonality than lesional scalp, especially alopecia totalis/universalis. Scalp clonality dropped significantly under tofacitinib, as did expanded CD8+ top-100 clones.

Reverse transcription of extracted RNA yielded cDNA, which provided the sequencing template. Profiled with immunoSEQ multiplex PCR; TCRdb holds only in-frame clones, not every one. The sample includes about 120,000 clones, 50% to 75% of them seen just once. Treatment in this sample: oral pan-JAK inhibitor, 5-10 mg twice daily. Peripheral blood and lesional scalp punch biopsies came from alopecia areata patients. This clone was seen more than once but under ten times. Its antigen is still unknown. The CDR3 is 13 amino acids. Unmatched junction bases numbered 8, after V lost 7 bases and J lost 3 bases. Germline V gene sequence: CDR1 SQVTM, CDR2 ANQGSEA.

V is TRBV29-1 and J is TRBJ2-7; TRBD1 matches at 8 bases. This clonotype was sampled from a human donor with alopecia areata. The source material was CD8+ T cells sorted from blood, sampled at week 4, from a patient treated with tofacitinib. CDR3 amino acids: CSGTHGQGYEQYF. CDR3 nucleotide sequence: TGCAGCGGCACCCACGGACAGGGCTACGAGCAGTACTTC.